This T cell receptor (beta chain) was sequenced for a study of early T cells in non-severe SARS-CoV-2 infection (dated by TCRdb to the early 2020s). Regarding the study in general: TCR sequencing used bulk RNA from unsorted whole blood, so alpha and beta chains could not be paired. What the research found in general, with its limitations: VDJdb matching was skewed toward anti-spike CD8 responses and likely underestimated virus-specific expansions by missing private and CD4 specificities.

The study was a case-control design nested within a healthcare worker cohort in London, UK, with weekly nasopharyngeal swab PCR tests and blood sampling. Between 23 and 31 March 2020, the week of the UK lockdown, healthcare workers were enrolled and then followed up weekly for as long as 16 weeks. The CDR3 measures 14 amino acids from cysteine to phenylalanine. This entry keeps only the CDR3 DNA: 42 bases, framed from base 1. In the germline V gene, CDR1 corresponds to SGHDT and CDR2 to YYEEEE. V and J are truncated by 1 base and 3 bases respectively, leaving an intervening sequence of 10 bases. The method was 5' RACE. The sample was run on a NextSeq 500. Unique molecular identifiers were attached to individual cDNA molecules in the TCR library protocol so that sequencing error and PCR bias could be corrected. Both TCR alpha and beta chains were sequenced, and tight co-correlation was observed between alpha and beta sequence abundances in each sample. Turning to the authors' computational methods: V gene, J gene and CDR3 annotation of TCR sequences was performed with Decombinator V4. Expanded TCRs were defined as changing significantly between any two time points under a Poisson model with p below 0.0001. TCR abundances were normalised to the total number of TCRs sequenced in each sample and reported as counts per million. MAIT TCRs were defined by TRAV1-2 paired with TRAJ12, TRAJ20 or TRAJ33, and iNKT TCRs by TRAV10 paired with TRAJ18. VDJdb, accessed on 1 November 2021, was searched for TCRs annotated for CMV, EBV and SARS-CoV-2, and TCRs annotated for more than one antigen were excluded. The raw public data were reprocessed by TCRdb itself: fastp quality trimming at Q25, MiXCR clonotype calling, in-frame beta chains only. When rows share a CDR3 protein, they turn into one entry using the most common DNA and genes. None of the V and J calls come from the authors' own analysis; TCRdb made them. For this sample there are roughly 63,000 distinct CDR3 sequences; 13% appear just once. The biggest ten clones account for approximately 4.8% of the sample.

The table lists this clonotype with a few counts. No antigen is known for it. The input lacks base qualities; no much larger clone sits a single base away. The chain couples TRBV5-6 to TRBJ1-1, with TRBD1 as a weak D call on 5 bases. Sequenced input: whole blood. The sequence derives from an adult who was a healthcare worker with PCR-confirmed SARS-CoV-2 infection or an uninfected control (not recorded which). The DNA sequence is as follows: TGTGCCAGCAGCTTGCTAAGAGGGGACACTGAAGCTTTCTTT. Translation gives CASSLLRGDTEAFF.